This T cell receptor (beta chain) comes out of a study of shared clonotypes between healthy human individuals. Overall study findings and caveats: Donor scarcity curtailed the genetic and exposure-history diversity represented herein.

Sequenced by immunoSEQ multiplex PCR; TCRdb stores in-frame clones only, minus some. In the table there are 400,000 to 550,000 clones, roughly 78% of which are singletons. The CDR3 is made up of 14 amino acids. Points on this clone: Antigen specificity is unknown.

Material: PBMCs. The chain combines TRBV21-1 with TRBJ2-7; the listed D gene, TRBD1, was not tested against the DNA. TRBV21-1 is a documented pseudogene. The TCR comes from a woman in her 40s in good health. Some clones in this sample may be carry-over from other donors' samples. The DNA for the CDR3 is TGTGCCAGCAGACCCGGGACAGGGGGCGGCGAGCAGTACTTC. It specifies CASRPGTGGGEQYF.